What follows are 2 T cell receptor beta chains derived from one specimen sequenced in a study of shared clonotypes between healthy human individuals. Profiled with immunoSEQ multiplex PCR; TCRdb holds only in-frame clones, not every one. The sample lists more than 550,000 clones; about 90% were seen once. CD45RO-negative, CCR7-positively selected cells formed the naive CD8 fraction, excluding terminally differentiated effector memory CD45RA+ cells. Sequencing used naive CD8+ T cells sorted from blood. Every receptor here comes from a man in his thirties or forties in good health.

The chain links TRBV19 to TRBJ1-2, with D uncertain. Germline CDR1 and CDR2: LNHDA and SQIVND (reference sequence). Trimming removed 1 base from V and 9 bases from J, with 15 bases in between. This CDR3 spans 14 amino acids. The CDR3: CASSIVSRTERYTF. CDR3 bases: TGTGCCAGTAGTATAGTTAGTAGGACTGAGCGCTACACCTTC.

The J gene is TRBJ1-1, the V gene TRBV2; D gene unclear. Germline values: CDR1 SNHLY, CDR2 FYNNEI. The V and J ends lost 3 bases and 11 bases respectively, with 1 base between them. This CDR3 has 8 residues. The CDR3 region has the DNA TGTGCCAGCAGTGATGCTTTCTTT. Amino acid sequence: CASSDAFF.